The 24 T cell receptor beta chains below come from one sample, sequenced in a study of blood T cell repertoires in COVID-19. Sequenced by immunoSEQ multiplex PCR; TCRdb stores in-frame clones only, minus some. The sample contains around 65,000 clones, 65% to 85% of which appear only once. Sequencing was carried out using peripheral blood. These receptors all come from a human donor in a cohort sampled during active COVID-19.

V gene TRBV19 combines with J gene TRBJ2-1; TRBD1 matches 7 bases. This CDR3 is 14 amino acids long. The germline CDR1 and CDR2 sequences are LNHDA and SQIVND (reference sequence). V dropped 5 bases and J dropped 4; count of bases not matched to a gene: 5. The CDR3 coding sequence is TGTGCCAGTAGTTCTTGGGACAGTTACAATGAGCAGTTCTTC. Its protein product is CASSSWDSYNEQFF. Drawing the rest from reference TRBV19 and TRBJ2-1, the complete variable domain is DGGITQSPKYLFRKEGQNVTLSCEQNLNHDAMYWYRQDPGQGLRLIYYSQIVNDFQKGDIAEGYSVSREKKESFPLTVTSAQKNPTAFYLCASSSWDSYNEQFFGPGTRLTVL.

The chain recombines TRBV5-1 with TRBJ2-1, with 7 positions matching TRBD1. The CDR3 has 14 residues. Trimming took 4 bases from V and 3 from J; bases not matched to a gene: 4. CDR1 is SGHRS and CDR2 is YFSETQ in the germline V gene. The CDR3 DNA sequence: TGCGCCAGCAGCGGGGGACAGAGCTACAATGAGCAGTTCTTC. It yields the protein CASSGGQSYNEQFF.

The chain joins TRBV27 to TRBJ2-7; TRBD2 matches 16 bases. This CDR3 comprises 16 residues. Germline CDR1 and CDR2: MNHEY and SMNVEV (reference sequence). The junction had 8 bases not matched to a gene; V was cut back by 6 bases and J by 6 bases. CDR3 residues: CASRGTSGGAWGEQYF. The CDR3 DNA reads TGTGCCAGCAGGGGGACTAGCGGGGGGGCGTGGGGCGAGCAGTACTTC.

The V gene is TRBV14, the J gene TRBJ2-6; 8 bases agree with TRBD1. Germline values: CDR1 SGHDN, CDR2 FVKESK. Trimming removed 3 bases from V and 3 bases from J; junction bases left unmatched: 10. The CDR3 covers 18 residues. CDR3 nucleotides: TGTGCCAGCAGCCATAGGACAGGGTTAGGTCTTGGGGCCAACGTCCTGACTTTC. Translating gives CASSHRTGLGLGANVLTF.

By proportion, this clone is medium-sized. This chain links TRBV11-3 with TRBJ2-7; 7 nucleotides match TRBD1. There are 13 residues in the CDR3. Losses at the gene ends were 5 bases for V and 6 bases for J; bases not matched to a gene: 7. CDR1 is SGHNT and CDR2 is YENEEA in the germline V gene. The CDR3 protein is CASSLNRGGEQYF. The CDR3 DNA is TGTGCCAGCAGCCTCAACAGGGGCGGCGAGCAGTACTTC. The full variable domain, with the rest looked up from reference TRBV11-3 and TRBJ2-7, is EAGVVQSPRYKIIEKKQPVAFWCNPISGHNTLYWYLQNLGQGPELLIRYENEEAVDDSQLPKDRFSAERLKGVDSTLKIQPAELGDSAVYLCASSLNRGGEQYFGPGTRLTVT.

The rearrangement joins TRBV4-2 to TRBJ1-4, with D uncertain. The CDR3 length is 16 residues. CDR1 is LGHNA and CDR2 is YNFKEQ in the germline V gene. V lost 1 base, J lost 3 bases, and 12 bases lay in between. The CDR3 is CASSQALEGANEKLFF. CDR3 in DNA: TGTGCCAGCAGCCAAGCTCTGGAGGGAGCTAATGAAAAACTGTTTTTT.

This chain connects TRBV11-2 to TRBJ2-2, with D maybe TRBD2 (7 bases). The CDR3 contains 14 residues. The V gene lost 5 bases and the J gene lost 7 bases, with 14 bases spanning the gap. The germline V gene encodes CDR1 SGHAT and CDR2 FQNNGV. CDR3 sequence reads: CASSPRGAGGELFF. The CDR3 DNA reads as TGTGCCAGCAGCCCTCGGGGGGCGGGCGGGGAGCTGTTTTTT.

This chain links TRBV5-1 with TRBJ2-7, with 7 bases aligning to TRBD2. V trimming: 3 bases; J trimming: 4 bases; junction bases outside the gene matches: 4. Germline CDR1 SGHRS, CDR2 YFSETQ. This CDR3 comprises 13 residues. CDR3 residues: CASSSSGGYEQYF. CDR3 DNA sequence: TGCGCCAGCAGCTCCTCGGGAGGATACGAGCAGTACTTC.

This CDR3 reads CAWSNPGGKTQYF. The DNA of the CDR3 is TGTGCCTGGAGTAATCCGGGGGGGAAAACGCAGTATTTT. The chain couples TRBV30 to TRBJ2-3, with TRBD2 matching over 8 bases. V shed 2 bases and J 9 bases; nucleotides not matched to a gene: 7. The CDR3 runs 13 residues. The germline V gene has CDR1 GTSNPN and CDR2 SVGIG (reference sequence).

V gene TRBV2 combines with J gene TRBJ1-1, with 9 bases fitting TRBD1. The length of the CDR3 is 14 residues. The germline V gene encodes CDR1 SNHLY and CDR2 FYNNEI. V dropped 6 bases and J dropped 4; count of bases not matched to a gene: 6. In DNA, the CDR3 is TGTGCCAGCAGAGAACAGGGGGCGCTCACTGAAGCTTTCTTT. It encodes CASREQGALTEAFF.

The chain joins TRBV5-1 to TRBJ2-1, with a tentative D call TRBD1 (7 bases). V lost 4 bases, J lost 3 bases, and 11 bases lay in between. The CDR3 spans 14 residues. CDR1 is SGHRS and CDR2 is YFSETQ in the germline V gene. CDR3 in amino acids: CASSAGQLYNEQFF. The CDR3 bases are TGCGCCAGCAGCGCGGGACAGCTCTACAATGAGCAGTTCTTC.

This clone was picked up one time. The V call is TRBV27, the J call TRBJ1-5; a weak D match, TRBD1 (6 bases). Trimming removed 5 bases from V and 0 bases from J, with 8 bases in between. The CDR3 contains 14 residues. Germline V gene sequence: CDR1 MNHEY, CDR2 SMNVEV (reference sequence). In nucleotides, the CDR3 is TGTGCCAGCAGTACAGGGTATAGCAATCAGCCCCAGCATTTT. Translation gives CASSTGYSNQPQHF.

V gene TRBV12-5 combines with J gene TRBJ2-3; the D gene is possibly TRBD2 (5 bases). CDR3 length: 13 residues. The V end lost 4 bases, the J end lost 5 bases, and 10 bases lay between the germline ends. Germline lookup yields CDR1 LGHNT and CDR2 FRNRAP. CDR3 DNA: TGTGCTAGTGGTTACACGGAGGTAGATACGCAGTATTTT. This translates into CASGYTEVDTQYF.

V is TRBV7-3 and J is TRBJ2-3; TRBD1 matches at 12 bases. This CDR3 region has 16 residues. Germline values: CDR1 SGHTA, CDR2 FQGTGA. V lost 5 bases to trimming and J lost 7 bases; unmatched junction nucleotides: 10. The CDR3 bases are TGTGCCAGCAGCCCATACACCGGGACAGGGGGCAATACGCAGTATTTT. Translating gives CASSPYTGTGGNTQYF.

The chain is built from TRBV4-3 and TRBJ2-1; 13 nucleotides align to TRBD2. Germline V gives CDR1 LGHNA, CDR2 YSLEER. This CDR3 contains 17 residues. Trimming removed 4 bases from V and 3 bases from J; junction bases left unmatched: 6. The CDR3 nucleotides are TGCGCCAGCAGCCCTCGGACTAGCGGGGGTCTCTACAATGAGCAGTTCTTC. Amino acid sequence: CASSPRTSGGLYNEQFF.

This chain connects TRBV4-2 to TRBJ2-7; 8 bases fit TRBD1. With V trimmed by 1 base and J by 4 bases, 6 bases remained unmatched. This CDR3 contains 15 residues. CDR1 is LGHNA, CDR2 YNFKEQ, per germline. The CDR3 DNA follows: TGTGCCAGCAGCCAAGCCTCAGGGGGCATATACGAGCAGTACTTC. It is translated as CASSQASGGIYEQYF.

As DNA, the CDR3 is TGTGCCAGCAGCCGAGACTGGGTTGAGCAGTTCTTC. Protein product: CASSRDWVEQFF. The V gene is TRBV12-3 or TRBV12-4, the J gene TRBJ2-1, with D unclear. The CDR3 contains 12 residues. Trimming shortened V by 6 bases and J by 9 bases, and 12 bases separated the two germline ends.

The chain employs TRBV7-9 and TRBJ2-1; TRBD2 matches at 8 bases. Germline V gene sequence: CDR1 SEHNR, CDR2 FQNEAQ (reference sequence). V lost 5 bases and J lost 4; bases outside the gene matches: 13. The CDR3 has 17 amino acids. The CDR3 is CASSNQRGPGGYNEQFF. The CDR3 coding sequence is TGTGCCAGCAGCAACCAGCGGGGGCCGGGTGGTTACAATGAGCAGTTCTTC.

This sequence joins TRBV14 and TRBJ1-2; D might be TRBD1 (6 bases). This CDR3 spans 17 amino acids. Germline CDR1 reads SGHDN; CDR2 reads FVKESK. The V end was cut by 4 bases, the J end by 4 bases, with 22 bases between. In DNA, the CDR3 is TGTGCCAGCAGCCGCCGGGGGGAACCCTGGGGGCCCTATGGCTACACCTTC. Translation gives CASSRRGEPWGPYGYTF.

This clone was found once. V gene TRBV9 combines with J gene TRBJ2-3; 12 bases agree with TRBD1. V dropped 3 bases and J dropped 0; count of bases not matched to a gene: 2. The CDR3 is 16 residues long. Germline CDR1 reads SGDLS; CDR2 reads YYNGEE. The CDR3 sequence is CASSGDRGRSTDTQYF. CDR3 sequence (DNA): TGTGCCAGCAGCGGGGACAGGGGGCGAAGCACAGATACGCAGTATTTT.

The rearrangement uses TRBV7-8 and TRBJ2-1, with TRBD1 as a possible D gene (6 bases). Germline-derived CDR1 and CDR2 are SGHVS and FQNEAQ. The CDR3 is 13 amino acids. The V end was cut by 7 bases, the J end by 6 bases, with 13 bases between. CDR3 region: CASTRRGFNEQFF. DNA of the CDR3: TGTGCCAGCACCCGTAGGGGGTTCAATGAGCAGTTCTTC.

The chain joins TRBV2 to TRBJ1-6; 8 bases align to TRBD1. The CDR3 has 15 amino acids. J gave up 7 bases and V 6 bases, and 8 bases lay outside the gene matches. Looked up from germline, CDR1 is SNHLY and CDR2 is FYNNEI. CDR3 bases: TGTGCCAGCAGACCGACAGGGGCCCCCAATTCACCCCTCCACTTT. This encodes CASRPTGAPNSPLHF.

This sequence joins TRBV27 and TRBJ2-7; no clear D. CDR1 and CDR2 from the germline V gene are MNHEY and SMNVEV (reference sequence). This CDR3 region has 13 residues. Deletions cut 1 base from V and 1 base from J, with 5 bases between. The CDR3 nucleotides read TGTGCCAGCAGTTTATGGGCATCCTACGAGCAGTACTTC. It codes for CASSLWASYEQYF.

The chain combines TRBV19 with TRBJ1-5; 8 positions agree with TRBD1. CDR3 length: 17 amino acids. V trimming: 5 bases; J trimming: 7 bases; junction bases outside the gene matches: 16. Germline V gene data show CDR1 as LNHDA and CDR2 as SQIVND (reference sequence). Here the CDR3 reads CASSPQLGQGLRQPQHF. The DNA for the CDR3 is TGTGCCAGTAGTCCACAACTAGGACAGGGCTTAAGGCAGCCCCAGCATTTT.